Listed below are T cell receptor beta chains from one sample, sequenced in a study of radiation and T cells in renal cell carcinoma. Clones were sequenced by immunoSEQ multiplex PCR, and TCRdb holds only the in-frame ones, with some missing. The sample carries about 130,000 clones, approximately 80% recorded once. Sequenced here: blood, sampled from a patient whose treatment included radiotherapy and nephrectomy. These receptors were collected from a woman aged 60-75 years with renal cell carcinoma. The CDR3 runs from the conserved cysteine through the conserved F or W. The D gene is left open where the match is weak. Clone size is stated in some rows and not others, as once, few, many or a class when expanded.

D gene	V gene	clone size	J gene	CDR3 protein	CDR3 DNA
.	TRBV9	.	TRBJ1-1	CASSPQAGSDTEAFF	TGTGCCAGCAGCCCACAAGCTGGGAGCGACACTGAAGCTTTCTTT
.	TRBV11-2	.	TRBJ1-1	CASSLAVGMNTEAFF	TGTGCCAGCAGCTTAGCGGTAGGGATGAACACTGAAGCTTTCTTT
.	TRBV2	.	TRBJ1-2	CASRPGRANYGYTF	TGTGCCAGCAGACCCGGCCGAGCTAACTATGGCTACACCTTC
.	TRBV2	once	TRBJ1-5	CASLGGQINQPQHF	TGTGCCAGCCTGGGGGGGCAGATAAATCAGCCCCAGCATTTT
.	TRBV20-1	.	TRBJ1-4	CSASLSEKLFF	TGCAGTGCTAGCTTATCCGAAAAACTGTTTTTT
.	TRBV6-5	once	TRBJ2-5	CASRGTGPWETQYF	TGTGCCAGCAGGGGGACGGGGCCCTGGGAGACCCAGTACTTC
TRBD2	TRBV2	.	TRBJ2-5	CASSGTKETQYF	TGTGCCAGCAGCGGGACTAAAGAGACCCAGTACTTC
.	TRBV7-9	.	TRBJ2-2	CASRSRGVTGELFF	TGTGCCAGCCGCTCCCGAGGGGTCACCGGGGAGCTGTTTTTT
TRBD2	TRBV7-2	.	TRBJ2-5	CASSLGGGLADKETQYF	TGTGCCAGCAGCTTAGGCGGGGGACTAGCGGACAAAGAGACCCAGTACTTC
.	TRBV25-1	few	TRBJ2-5	CASSEYRGLQETQYF	TGTGCCAGCAGTGAATACCGGGGCCTCCAAGAGACCCAGTACTTC
.	TRBV6-4	.	TRBJ1-2	CARGRGPNHNYGYTF	TGTGCCAGAGGTAGGGGACCGAATCATAACTATGGCTACACCTTC
.	TRBV7-9	.	TRBJ1-2	CASSQDSNYGYTF	TGTGCCAGCAGCCAAGACAGCAACTATGGCTACACCTTC
TRBD2	TRBV7-9	.	TRBJ2-3	CASSRSSGSTDTQYF	TGTGCCAGCAGCAGATCTAGCGGGAGCACAGATACGCAGTATTTT
.	TRBV4-3	.	TRBJ2-5	CASSQNPSGPQETQYF	TGCGCCAGCAGCCAAAACCCATCAGGCCCCCAAGAGACCCAGTACTTC
.	TRBV18	.	TRBJ2-5	CASSPRAEYGETQYF	TGTGCCAGCTCACCACGAGCCGAGTATGGAGAGACCCAGTACTTC
.	TRBV29-1	.	TRBJ2-2	CSVAGRITGELFF	TGCAGCGTTGCGGGGCGAATAACCGGGGAGCTGTTTTTT
TRBD1	TRBV10-3	once	TRBJ2-3	CAISADRGEEDTQYF	TGTGCCATCAGTGCGGACAGGGGCGAAGAAGATACGCAGTATTTT
TRBD1	TRBV19	.	TRBJ1-1	CASSLGLGQGNTEAFF	TGTGCCAGTAGTTTGGGTCTTGGACAGGGGAACACTGAAGCTTTCTTT
TRBD1	TRBV6-5	.	TRBJ2-7	CASSGTGTGFYEQYF	TGTGCCAGCAGTGGGACCGGGACAGGGTTTTACGAGCAGTACTTC
TRBD2	TRBV28	.	TRBJ2-7	CASSLSPSGLTYEQYF	TGTGCCAGCAGTTTATCGCCTAGCGGGCTAACCTACGAGCAGTACTTC
.	TRBV5-1	.	TRBJ1-4	CASSSQGRGTNEKLFF	TGCGCCAGCAGCTCACAGGGAAGAGGGACTAATGAAAAACTGTTTTTT
TRBD1	TRBV13	.	TRBJ2-7	CASSFPLQGYEQYF	TGTGCCAGCAGCTTCCCCCTACAGGGGTACGAGCAGTACTTC
TRBD1	TRBV9	.	TRBJ2-7	CASSPRDRGSYEQYF	TGTGCCAGCAGCCCCAGGGACAGGGGGTCCTACGAGCAGTACTTC
.	TRBV30	.	TRBJ2-7	CAWMTGTYEQYF	TGTGCCTGGATGACAGGGACTTACGAGCAGTACTTC
.	TRBV7-1	.	TRBJ2-5	CASTNPVGGETQYF	TGTGCCAGCACCAACCCGGTAGGGGGGGAGACCCAGTACTTC
.	TRBV28	.	TRBJ1-2	CASSPLWGYGYTF	TGTGCCAGCAGTCCCCTATGGGGCTATGGCTACACCTTC
.	TRBV9	medium-sized	TRBJ2-7	CASSARQATNEQYF	TGTGCCAGCAGCGCCCGACAGGCCACTAACGAGCAGTACTTC
TRBD1	TRBV5-1	.	TRBJ2-7	CASSPGQGDFYEQYF	TGCGCCAGCAGCCCCGGACAGGGAGACTTCTACGAGCAGTACTTC
.	TRBV19	once	TRBJ2-5	CASSPVMSGETQYF	TGTGCCAGTAGCCCCGTAATGAGCGGGGAGACCCAGTACTTC
.	TRBV6-5	.	TRBJ2-5	CASSSSGETQYF	TGTGCCAGCAGCTCTTCGGGGGAGACCCAGTACTTC
.	TRBV7-9	.	TRBJ1-3	CASIRGGPGDTIYF	TGTGCCAGCATTAGGGGGGGCCCGGGCGACACCATATATTTT
TRBD2	TRBV30	.	TRBJ2-3	CAWSAGLAGMVDTQYF	TGTGCCTGGAGCGCCGGACTAGCGGGAATGGTGGATACGCAGTATTTT
.	TRBV14	.	TRBJ1-4	CASSHSGSSGEKLFF	TGTGCCAGCAGCCACTCAGGAAGCTCCGGTGAAAAACTGTTTTTT
.	TRBV4-3	.	TRBJ1-5	CASSQETAHQPQHF	TGCGCCAGCAGCCAAGAGACAGCCCATCAGCCCCAGCATTTT